The source of this T cell receptor (beta chain) is a study of blood T cell repertoires in COVID-19. At the level of the study: The analysed material was cDNA or gDNA that came from T cells, B-cell-depleted T cells, or PBMCs.

CDR3 size: 18 residues. Germline CDR1 and CDR2: MDHEN and SYDVKM. V trimming: 11 bases; J trimming: 1 base; junction bases outside the gene matches: 16. In the original analysis: The authors estimated nucleated cell counts from reference gene primer amplification. Sequencing was performed with immunoSEQ multiplex PCR; in TCRdb, only in-frame clones are kept and a portion is missing. V and J calls and clone size are those listed in that table; D and trimming were worked out from the DNA. The table includes 95,000 to 100,000 clones, around 79% detected once. This chain uses TRBV28 with TRBJ2-3, with TRBD2 matching over 12 bases. The clonotype comes from a woman older than 75 with active or convalescent COVID-19. The sample was peripheral blood. This CDR3 reads CAGKSSGRARGGTDTQYF. Written as DNA, the CDR3 is TGTGCCGGAAAATCTAGCGGGAGGGCCAGAGGGGGCACAGATACGCAGTATTTT.